Following are 18 T cell receptor beta chains from one sample sequenced in a study of T cell responses to AZD1222 COVID-19 vaccine. The assay was immunoSEQ multiplex PCR, and TCRdb's table has in-frame clones only and misses some. The sample yields about 150,000 clones, over 70% seen once. This sample comprised peripheral blood, obtained 28 days after the second AZD1222 dose. All receptors derive from an adult who received the AZD1222 COVID-19 vaccine.

The chain links TRBV18 to TRBJ2-3, with TRBD2 matching 13 bases. The germline V gene encodes CDR1 KGHSH and CDR2 LQKENI. This CDR3 is 16 amino acids long. The V and J ends lost 5 bases and 14 bases, in that order; junction bases with no gene match: 16. The CDR3 DNA is TGTGCCAGCTCATCAATATCCGGGACTAGCGGGAATGTTCTGTATTTT. This codes for CASSSISGTSGNVLYF.

This chain joins TRBV5-6 and TRBJ2-3; TRBD2 matches 8 bases. There are 16 residues in the CDR3. V dropped 3 bases and J dropped 5; count of bases not matched to a gene: 11. Germline CDR1 is SGHDT and CDR2 is YYEEEE. The CDR3 DNA is TGTGCCAGCAGCTCGAAGCGGGAGTTATTCGGAGATACGCAGTATTTT. This translates into CASSSKRELFGDTQYF.

The V and J genes are TRBV24-1 and TRBJ1-6; tentative D call: TRBD1 (6 bases). This CDR3 has 14 amino acids. Trimming removed 4 bases at V and 10 bases at J, with 13 bases between. CDR1 and CDR2 from the germline V gene are KGHDR and SFDVKD. For the CDR3, the DNA is TGTGCCACCAGTGACGGGACAAACGGGTCACCCCTCCACTTT. This sequence encodes CATSDGTNGSPLHF.

This sequence joins TRBV7-2 and TRBJ1-1; 7 bases fit TRBD1. The length of the CDR3 is 15 residues. Per the germline V gene, CDR1 is SGHTA and CDR2 is FQGNSA. The junction had 13 bases not matched to a gene; V was cut back by 5 bases and J by 7 bases. CDR3 in amino acids: CASSEQGGASDEAFF. As DNA, the CDR3 is TGTGCCAGCAGCGAACAAGGGGGCGCAAGCGATGAAGCTTTCTTT.

The sample holds a few counts of this clone. V is TRBV7-8 and J is TRBJ2-7; 11 nucleotides match TRBD1. Germline CDR1 reads SGHVS; CDR2 reads FQNEAQ. The V and J ends lost 6 bases and 0 bases, in that order; junction bases with no gene match: 4. CDR3 size: 15 residues. The CDR3 DNA follows: TGTGCCAGCAGAACCGGGACAGGGGGCTCCTACGAGCAGTACTTC. Its protein product is CASRTGTGGSYEQYF.

The rearrangement links TRBV5-1 to TRBJ2-3; either TRBD1 or TRBD2 may supply D (5 bases each). This CDR3 is built from 14 residues. With 0 bases removed from V and 2 bases from J, the gap between germline ends came to 7 bases. Germline V lookup: CDR1 SGHRS, CDR2 YFSETQ. The CDR3 nucleotides are TGCGCCAGCAGCTTGGTAGGGACCACAGATACGCAGTATTTT. This gives the protein CASSLVGTTDTQYF.

This chain uses TRBV5-1 with TRBJ2-2; D is uncertain. Deletions cut 7 bases from V and 6 bases from J, with 7 bases between. The CDR3 is 11 amino acids. Germline CDR1 SGHRS, CDR2 YFSETQ. CDR3 amino acids: CASSDAGELFF. The DNA of the CDR3 is TGCGCCAGCTCGGATGCCGGGGAGCTGTTTTTT.

The chain carries TRBV6-5 and TRBJ1-1; tentatively, D is TRBD1 (5 bases). V was cut by 5 bases and J by 11 bases, with 12 bases left in between. Germline CDR1 is MNHEY and CDR2 is SVGAGI. The CDR3 extends over 11 amino acids. The CDR3 sequence is CASSQSPGAFF. CDR3 nucleotide sequence: TGTGCCAGCAGTCAGTCTCCAGGGGCTTTCTTT.

Of note for this clone: The junction departs from the called germline gene at one end, perhaps through a read error. The chain is built from TRBV15 and TRBJ2-5; D possibly corresponds to TRBD2 (5 bases). The germline CDR1 and CDR2 sequences are LNHNV and YYDKDF (reference sequence). This CDR3 contains 14 residues. The CDR3 spells CATSRDRERARINF. The CDR3 bases are TGTGCCACCAGCAGAGACCGGGAAAGGGCTCGGATCAACTTC.

The chain carries TRBV4-3 and TRBJ1-3, with D hard to call. Germline CDR1 reads LGHNA; CDR2 reads YSLEER. The CDR3 covers 11 residues. The V end lost 5 bases, the J end lost 4 bases, and 3 bases lay between the germline ends. CDR3 loop: CASSGGNTIYF. DNA of the CDR3: TGCGCCAGCAGCGGAGGAAACACCATATATTTT.

This chain connects TRBV19 to TRBJ2-2, with 8 bases matching TRBD2. This CDR3 is 16 amino acids long. V dropped 4 bases and J dropped 4; count of bases not matched to a gene: 8. Looked up from germline, CDR1 is LNHDA and CDR2 is SQIVND (reference sequence). Here the CDR3 reads CASSRTNGRVTGELFF. Here the CDR3 DNA reads TGTGCCAGTAGTAGGACAAACGGGAGGGTCACCGGGGAGCTGTTTTTT.

The chain links TRBV5-3 to TRBJ1-3; D is possibly TRBD1 (6 bases). TRBV5-3 is flagged as an ORF with uncertain function. V dropped 0 bases and J dropped 1 base, with 11 bases sitting between them. This CDR3 is built from 16 residues. The CDR3, as DNA: TGTGCCAGAAGCTTGGCCAGGGGATTATCTGGAAACACCATATATTTT. Translated: CARSLARGLSGNTIYF.

In this sample, this clone turned up many times. The chain recombines TRBV2 with TRBJ1-2, with D possibly being TRBD1 (5 bases). This CDR3 region has 11 residues. Germline CDR1 is SNHLY and CDR2 is FYNNEI. Trimming took 6 bases from V and 7 from J, leaving 9 bases between them. The CDR3 loop is CASRETVGYTF. The CDR3 bases are TGTGCCAGCAGGGAGACAGTTGGCTACACCTTC.

This chain joins TRBV18 and TRBJ1-1, with 8 bases matching TRBD1. This CDR3 comprises 16 residues. The J segment lost 1 base and the V segment lost 5 bases, leaving 9 bases of the junction unmatched. Per germline, CDR1 KGHSH and CDR2 LQKENI. The CDR3 region is CASSTRRTGPNTEAFF. The DNA of the CDR3 is TGTGCCAGCTCAACCCGACGGACAGGGCCGAACACTGAAGCTTTCTTT.

This clone was picked up one time. Other DNA sequences in this sample translate to the same CDR3. The rearrangement links TRBV20-1 to TRBJ2-7; D gene ambiguous. Between the trimmed V and J ends, which lost 1 base and 2 bases, there was a span of 3 bases. The CDR3 has 11 residues. The V gene's germline CDR1 is DFQATT and CDR2 SNEGSKA (reference sequence). The CDR3 DNA reads TGCAGTGCTAGAGGTACCTACGAGCAGTACTTC. It translates to CSARGTYEQYF.

The chain employs TRBV3-1 (or the pseudogene TRBV3-2) and TRBJ1-2; 7 nucleotides align to TRBD1. Germline V gene data show CDR1 as LGHDT and CDR2 as YNNKEL (reference sequence). CDR3 size: 13 residues. V was clipped by 3 bases and J by 7 bases; unmatched bases: 5. The CDR3 bases are TGTGCCAGCAGCCACGACAGGGTCAGTGGCTACACCTTC. It specifies CASSHDRVSGYTF.

The chain has TRBV5-1 and TRBJ1-3; D not resolved. The CDR3 totals 16 residues. Germline-derived CDR1 and CDR2 are SGHRS and YFSETQ. V lost 0 bases to trimming and J lost 0 bases, with 10 bases between them. Here the CDR3 reads CASSLEGSTSGNTIYF. The CDR3 DNA follows: TGCGCCAGCAGCTTGGAGGGCAGCACCTCTGGAAACACCATATATTTT.

This chain links TRBV30 with TRBJ1-1; D perhaps matches TRBD1 (6 bases). V shed 0 bases and J shed 6 bases, with 14 bases lying between them. Germline-derived CDR1 and CDR2 are GTSNPN and SVGIG (reference sequence). This CDR3 is built from 14 residues. CDR3 loop: CAWSVLKGGSEAFF. The DNA for the CDR3 is TGTGCCTGGAGTGTACTTAAAGGGGGATCTGAAGCTTTCTTT.